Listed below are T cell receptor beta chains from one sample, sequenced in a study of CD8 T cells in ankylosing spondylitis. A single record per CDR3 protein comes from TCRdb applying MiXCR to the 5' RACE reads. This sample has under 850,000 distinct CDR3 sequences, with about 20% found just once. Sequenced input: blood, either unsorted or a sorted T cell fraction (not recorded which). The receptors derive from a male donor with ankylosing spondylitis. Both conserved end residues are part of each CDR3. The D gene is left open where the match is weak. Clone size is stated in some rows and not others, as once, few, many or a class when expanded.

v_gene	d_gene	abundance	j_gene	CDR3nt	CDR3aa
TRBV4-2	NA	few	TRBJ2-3	TGTGCCAGCAGCCCCTCTCAAAGAGGACACCGATCTAGCACAGATACGCAGTATTTT	CASSPSQRGHRSSTDTQYF
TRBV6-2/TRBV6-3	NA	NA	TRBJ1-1	TGTGCCAGCAGTGACGGACAGAATTTAAAGGGAGCTTTCTTT	CASSDGQNLKGAFF
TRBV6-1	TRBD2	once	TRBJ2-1	TGTGCCAGCAGTGCCCGGCGCCGGGGACTAGCGGCCGTCTCCTACAATGAGCAGTTCTTC	CASSARRRGLAAVSYNEQFF
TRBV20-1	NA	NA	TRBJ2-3	TGCAGTGCTAGAGATCAGACAGGCCAGGCAGATACGCAGTATTTT	CSARDQTGQADTQYF
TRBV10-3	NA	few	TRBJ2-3	TGTGCCATCAGTGAGTCCCCGGGGCGCGGCCTGGATACGCAGTATTTT	CAISESPGRGLDTQYF
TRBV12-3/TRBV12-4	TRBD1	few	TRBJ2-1	TGTGCCAGCAGAGGGGGGACAGGGCGTTCCTACAATGAGCAGTTCTTC	CASRGGTGRSYNEQFF
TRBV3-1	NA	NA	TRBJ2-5	TGTGCCAGCAGCCAAGATTTAGCCCAGTACTTC	CASSQDLAQYF
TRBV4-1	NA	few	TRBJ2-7	TGCGCCAGCAGCCAAGATGTGGGGACTCGTCGTAACGAGCAGTACTTC	CASSQDVGTRRNEQYF
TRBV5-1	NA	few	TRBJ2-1	TGCGCCAGCAGCTTGGCCCACTACCCGGGACGGGGCGGCGATGAGCAGTTCTTC	CASSLAHYPGRGGDEQFF
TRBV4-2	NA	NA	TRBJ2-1	TGTGCCAGCAGCCAAGATTTCTCTCTAGGCTATGAGCAGTTCTTC	CASSQDFSLGYEQFF
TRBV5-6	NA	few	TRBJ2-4	TGTGCCAGCAGCGGCGACCGGGACGTAGCCAAAAACATTCAGTACTTC	CASSGDRDVAKNIQYF
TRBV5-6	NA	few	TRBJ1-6	TGTGCCAGCAGCCTCCGGGAATCTCTTTCACCCCTCCACTTT	CASSLRESLSPLHF
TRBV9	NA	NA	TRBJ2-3	TGTGCCAGCAGCCCACCGGGCCCAGGTACAGATACGCAGTATTTT	CASSPPGPGTDTQYF
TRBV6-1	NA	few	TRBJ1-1	TGTGCCAGCAGTGAATATCTGATTCGTCCAATGGGTAACACTGAAGCTTTCTTT	CASSEYLIRPMGNTEAFF
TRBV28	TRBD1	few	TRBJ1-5	TGTGCCAGCAGTCTCTCCGGGACAGGGGGCGATCAGCCCCAGCATTTT	CASSLSGTGGDQPQHF
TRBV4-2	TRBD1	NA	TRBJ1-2	TGTGCCAGCAGCCAGATCGACAGGGAGTATGGCTACACCTTC	CASSQIDREYGYTF
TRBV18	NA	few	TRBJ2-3	TGTGCCAGCTCACCCCCGGGGGTTGATACGCAGTATTTT	CASSPPGVDTQYF
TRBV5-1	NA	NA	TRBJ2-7	TGCGCCAGCAGCTTTCCCGGGCAGGGAAACTACGAGCAGTACTTC	CASSFPGQGNYEQYF
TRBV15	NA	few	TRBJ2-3	TGTGCCACCAGCAGAGAGCAGAATTATGCAGATACGCAGTATTTT	CATSREQNYADTQYF
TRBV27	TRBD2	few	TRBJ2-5	TGTGCCAGCAGTTTAGTTACGGGAGGTGAGACCCAGTACTTC	CASSLVTGGETQYF
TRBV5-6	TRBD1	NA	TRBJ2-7	TGTGCCAGCAGCTTGGTTCGACAGGGGGACTACGAGCAGTACTTC	CASSLVRQGDYEQYF
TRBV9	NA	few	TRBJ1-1	TGTGCCAGCAGCTTGGGAGGGGATTGGAACACTGAAGCTTTCTTT	CASSLGGDWNTEAFF
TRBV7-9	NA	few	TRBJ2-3	TGTGCCAGCAGCTCCCTCCCCCCCTTCGCCACAGATACGCAGTATTTT	CASSSLPPFATDTQYF
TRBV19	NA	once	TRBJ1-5	TGTGCCAGTAGTTTAGCCCGAACAATTTATCAGCCCCAGCATTTT	CASSLARTIYQPQHF
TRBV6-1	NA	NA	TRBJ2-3	TGTGCCAGCAGTGAAGCGGCGAAGTGGGGCGTACGCACAGATACGCAGTATTTT	CASSEAAKWGVRTDTQYF
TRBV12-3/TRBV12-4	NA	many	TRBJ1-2	TGTGCCAGCAGCCACCGCAGACTGGGGGGCTACACCTTC	CASSHRRLGGYTF
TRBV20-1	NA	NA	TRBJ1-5	TGCAGTGCTAGAGTACAGAGCAATCAGCCCCAGCATTTT	CSARVQSNQPQHF
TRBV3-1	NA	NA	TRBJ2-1	TGTGCCAGCAGCCAACCGGGACCGTACAATGAGCAGTTCTTC	CASSQPGPYNEQFF
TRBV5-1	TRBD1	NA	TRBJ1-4	TGCGCCAGGGACAGGGGACGGACTAATGAAAAACTGTTTTTT	CARDRGRTNEKLFF
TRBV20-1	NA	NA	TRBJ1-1	TGCAGTGCTAGATTGCGGGGGAACACTGAAGCTTTCTTT	CSARLRGNTEAFF
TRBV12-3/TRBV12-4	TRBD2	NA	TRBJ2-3	TGTGCCAGCGCACTAGCGGGAGGGTTAACAGATACGCAGTATTTT	CASALAGGLTDTQYF
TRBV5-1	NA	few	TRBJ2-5	TGCGCCAGCAGCTTACCAGACGGAGAGACCCAGTACTTC	CASSLPDGETQYF
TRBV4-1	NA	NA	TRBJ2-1	TGCGCCAGCAGCCAAGCGGATGGTTATGAGCAGTTCTTC	CASSQADGYEQFF
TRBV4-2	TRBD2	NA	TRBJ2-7	TGTGCCAGCAGCCAACTAGCGGGAGTCTACGAGCAGTACTTC	CASSQLAGVYEQYF
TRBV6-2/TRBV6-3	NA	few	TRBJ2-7	TGTGCCAGCAGTTACGGTGGCGCAGGGGCCTACGAGCAGTACTTC	CASSYGGAGAYEQYF
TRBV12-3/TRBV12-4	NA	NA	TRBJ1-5	TGTGCCAGCAGTTTAGACTGGGGGGGTTGGAACCAGCATTTT	CASSLDWGGWNQHF
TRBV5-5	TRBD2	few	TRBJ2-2	TGTGCCAGCAGCTCAATAGCGGGGGGGAACACCGGGGAGCTGTTTTTT	CASSSIAGGNTGELFF
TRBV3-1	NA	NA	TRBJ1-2	TGTGCCAGCAGCCTGGACACCCCAAACTATGGCTACACCTTC	CASSLDTPNYGYTF
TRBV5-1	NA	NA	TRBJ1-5	TGCGCCAGCAGCATTACAGGAGATCAGCCCCAGCATTTT	CASSITGDQPQHF
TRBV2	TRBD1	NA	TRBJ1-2	TGTGCCAGCAGTGATTTTATTGGAACAGGGGGTGGCTACACCTTC	CASSDFIGTGGGYTF
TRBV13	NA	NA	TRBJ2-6	TGTGCCAGCAGCTTCCACTCTGGGGCCAACGTCCTGACTTTC	CASSFHSGANVLTF